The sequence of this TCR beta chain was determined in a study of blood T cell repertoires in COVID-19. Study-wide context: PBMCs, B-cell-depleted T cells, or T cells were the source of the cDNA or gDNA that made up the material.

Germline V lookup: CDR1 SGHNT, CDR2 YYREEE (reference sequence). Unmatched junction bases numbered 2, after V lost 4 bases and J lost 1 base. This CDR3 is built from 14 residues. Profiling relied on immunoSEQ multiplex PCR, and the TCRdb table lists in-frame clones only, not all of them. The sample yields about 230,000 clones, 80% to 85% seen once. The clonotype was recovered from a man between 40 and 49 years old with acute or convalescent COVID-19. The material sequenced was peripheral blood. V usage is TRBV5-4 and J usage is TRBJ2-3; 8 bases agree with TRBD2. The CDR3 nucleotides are TGTGCCAGCAGCAAGACTAGCGGCACAGATACGCAGTATTTT. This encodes CASSKTSGTDTQYF.